What follows is one T cell receptor beta chain and its context. Its specificity is not known. The sample is drawn from a study of long-term antiretroviral therapy in people with HIV. Study summary: Of all samples, the earliest predate the 2015 immediate-ART recommendation by about a decade. Regarding the study as a whole: Diversity measured after ART increased yet remained under transplant donor controls. Among HIV repertoires, CDR3 length ranges were narrower than those of controls.

Version v3.0 of the immunoSEQ assay was performed at survey level. Profiled with immunoSEQ multiplex PCR; TCRdb holds only in-frame clones, not every one. The sample yields 24,000 or so clones, 80% to 95% seen once. With 3 bases clipped from V and 5 bases from J, the junction kept 3 bases outside the gene matches. Germline assignment: CDR1 SNHLY and CDR2 FYNNEI. The CDR3 consists of 13 residues. This TCR derives from a woman aged 40 to 55 with HIV. The V gene is TRBV2, the J gene TRBJ1-2, with TRBD1 identical over 7 bases. Sequences were derived from unsorted PBMCs, sampled 7.6 years after starting antiretroviral therapy. CDR3 coding DNA: TGTGCCAGCAGTGACTCGGGACAGTATGGCTACACCTTC. It specifies CASSDSGQYGYTF.